What follows are 8 T cell receptor beta chains derived from one specimen sequenced in a study of T cells in Graves' hyperthyroidism and ophthalmopathy. RNA transcripts served as the template for amplifying TCR beta CDR3 regions. TCR CDR3 underwent first-round RT-PCR with the HTBI primer set. Using its own MiXCR run on the multiplex PCR reads, TCRdb lists one record per CDR3 protein. The sample includes fewer than 650,000 distinct CDR3 sequences, 11% to 15% of them seen just once. The sample comprised blood. These receptor sequences come from a woman younger than 45 with Graves' hyperthyroidism that later progressed to Graves' ophthalmopathy.

DNA of the CDR3: TGTGCCAGCTCACCTCCGGGACTAGCGGGAGATATTCAGTACTTC. Its translation: CASSPPGLAGDIQYF. This sequence joins TRBV18 and TRBJ2-4, with 14 bases fitting TRBD2. V lost 3 bases and J lost 10; bases outside the gene matches: 5. Germline-derived CDR1 and CDR2 are KGHSH and LQKENI. This CDR3 has 15 amino acids. Looking up the rest from reference TRBV18 and TRBJ2-4 gives the full variable domain: NAGVMQNPRHLVRRRGQEARLRCSPMKGHSHVYWYRQLPEEGLKFMVYLQKENIIDESGMPKERFSAEFPKEGPSILRIQQVVRGDSAAYFCASSPPGLAGDIQYFGAGTRLSVL.

The J gene is TRBJ2-1, the V gene TRBV20-1; 8 positions match TRBD2. With 3 bases clipped from V and 4 bases from J, the junction kept 2 bases outside the gene matches. CDR3 length equals 13 residues. CDR1 is DFQATT, CDR2 SNEGSKA, per germline (reference sequence). CDR3 residues: CSARGLGYNEQFF. The CDR3 DNA is TGCAGTGCTAGGGGACTAGGATACAATGAGCAGTTCTTC.

The table lists this clonotype with a few counts. This chain uses TRBV27 with TRBJ1-1; D unclear. This CDR3 is built from 14 residues. The germline gives CDR1 MNHEY, CDR2 SMNVEV (reference sequence). V lost 5 bases and J lost 5, with 15 bases in between. The CDR3 DNA follows: TGTGCCAGCAGTCGACTCCTCGACGGTACTGAAGCTTTCTTT. Protein product: CASSRLLDGTEAFF.

About this clonotype: A much larger clone sits a single nucleotide away, making a read error possible. The chain links TRBV30 to TRBJ1-1, with TRBD1 as a possible D gene (5 bases). Germline values: CDR1 GTSNPN, CDR2 SVGIG (reference sequence). Trimming removed 2 bases from V and 10 bases from J, with 11 bases in between. The CDR3 contains 11 residues. The CDR3 DNA follows: TGTGCCTGGAGTTTTGGACAAGCAGCTTTCTTT. As protein: CAWSFGQAAFF.

The chain links TRBV19 to TRBJ2-7; TRBD1 agrees at 10 bases. The germline V gene encodes CDR1 LNHDA and CDR2 SQIVND (reference sequence). The CDR3 totals 13 residues. With 7 bases clipped from V and 3 bases from J, the junction kept 3 bases outside the gene matches. The CDR3 sequence is CASTRTGGYEQYF. The CDR3 DNA sequence: TGTGCCAGTACTCGGACAGGGGGCTACGAGCAGTACTTC.

Ten or more counts support this clonotype. The chain has TRBV20-1 and TRBJ1-1; D uncertain. V shed 0 bases and J shed 11 bases, with 19 bases lying between them. CDR1 is DFQATT and CDR2 is SNEGSKA in the germline V gene (reference sequence). The CDR3 is made up of 14 amino acids. Here the CDR3 reads CSAREGNNLLGAFF. The CDR3 DNA reads TGCAGTGCTAGAGAGGGGAACAACCTACTGGGTGCTTTCTTT.

This clonotype was detected ten times or more. This chain links TRBV30 with TRBJ1-5; TRBD1 aligns across 9 bases. V was pared by 0 bases and J by 3 bases, with 3 bases of the junction left unmatched. Germline V gives CDR1 GTSNPN, CDR2 SVGIG (reference sequence). The CDR3 covers 15 residues. The CDR3: CAWSVRDRDNQPQHF. CDR3 in DNA: TGTGCCTGGAGTGTACGGGACAGGGACAATCAGCCCCAGCATTTT.

The rearrangement links TRBV27 to TRBJ1-5; D is possibly TRBD1 (5 bases). Trimming took off 3 bases at V and 2 bases at J, with 14 bases between the two ends. This CDR3 spans 16 amino acids. Germline V gene lookup returns CDR1 MNHEY and CDR2 SMNVEV (reference sequence). In DNA, the CDR3 is TGTGCCAGCAGTTTGAGTCAGGGTAGGCGCAATCAGCCCCAGCATTTT. This codes for CASSLSQGRRNQPQHF.